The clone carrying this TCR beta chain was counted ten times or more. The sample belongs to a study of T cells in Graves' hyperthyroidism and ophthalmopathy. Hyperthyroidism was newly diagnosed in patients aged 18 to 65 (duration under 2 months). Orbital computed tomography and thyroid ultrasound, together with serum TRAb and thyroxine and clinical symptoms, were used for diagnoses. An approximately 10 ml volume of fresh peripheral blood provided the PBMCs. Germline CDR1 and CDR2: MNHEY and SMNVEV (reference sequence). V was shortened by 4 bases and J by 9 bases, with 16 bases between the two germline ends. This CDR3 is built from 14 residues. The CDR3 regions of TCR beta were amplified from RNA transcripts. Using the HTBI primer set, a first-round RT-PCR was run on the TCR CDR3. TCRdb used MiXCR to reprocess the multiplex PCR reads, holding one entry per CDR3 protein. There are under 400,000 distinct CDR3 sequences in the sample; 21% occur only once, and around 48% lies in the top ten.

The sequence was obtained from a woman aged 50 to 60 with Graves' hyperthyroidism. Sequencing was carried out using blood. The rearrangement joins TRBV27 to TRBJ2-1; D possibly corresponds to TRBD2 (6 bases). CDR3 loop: CASSWDSSRGEQFF. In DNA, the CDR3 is TGTGCCAGCAGTTGGGACTCGTCTCGGGGTGAGCAGTTCTTC.